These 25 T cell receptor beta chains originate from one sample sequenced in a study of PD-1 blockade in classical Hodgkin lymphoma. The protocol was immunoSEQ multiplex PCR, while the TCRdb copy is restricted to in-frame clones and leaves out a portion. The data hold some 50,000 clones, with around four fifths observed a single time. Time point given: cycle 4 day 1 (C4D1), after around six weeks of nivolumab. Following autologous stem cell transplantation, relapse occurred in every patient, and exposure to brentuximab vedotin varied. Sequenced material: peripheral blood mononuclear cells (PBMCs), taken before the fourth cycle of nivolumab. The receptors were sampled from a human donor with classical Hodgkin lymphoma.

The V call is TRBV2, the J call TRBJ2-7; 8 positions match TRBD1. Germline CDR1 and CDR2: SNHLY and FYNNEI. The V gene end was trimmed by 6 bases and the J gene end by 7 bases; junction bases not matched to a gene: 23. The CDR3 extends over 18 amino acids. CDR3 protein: CASRGNGQGITTTREQYF. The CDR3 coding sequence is TGTGCCAGCAGGGGGAACGGACAGGGCATAACTACTACTCGGGAGCAGTACTTC.

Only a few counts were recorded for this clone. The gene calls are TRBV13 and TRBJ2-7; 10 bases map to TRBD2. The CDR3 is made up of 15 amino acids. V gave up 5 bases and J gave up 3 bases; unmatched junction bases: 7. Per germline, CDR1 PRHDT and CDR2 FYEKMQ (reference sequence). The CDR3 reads CASSPRASGSYEQYF. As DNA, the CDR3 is TGTGCCAGCAGCCCCAGGGCTAGCGGGAGCTACGAGCAGTACTTC.

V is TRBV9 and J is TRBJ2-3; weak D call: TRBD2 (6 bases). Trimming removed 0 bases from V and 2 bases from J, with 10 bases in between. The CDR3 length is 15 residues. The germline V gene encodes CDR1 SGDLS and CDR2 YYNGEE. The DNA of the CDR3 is TGTGCCAGCAGCGTAGGGACTACCCCCACAGATACGCAGTATTTT. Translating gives CASSVGTTPTDTQYF.

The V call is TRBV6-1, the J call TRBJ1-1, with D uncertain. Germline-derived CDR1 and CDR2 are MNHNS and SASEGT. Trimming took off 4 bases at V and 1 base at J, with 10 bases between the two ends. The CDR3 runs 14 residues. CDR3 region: CASSVMYRNTEAFF. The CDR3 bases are TGTGCCAGCAGTGTCATGTACCGGAACACTGAAGCTTTCTTT.

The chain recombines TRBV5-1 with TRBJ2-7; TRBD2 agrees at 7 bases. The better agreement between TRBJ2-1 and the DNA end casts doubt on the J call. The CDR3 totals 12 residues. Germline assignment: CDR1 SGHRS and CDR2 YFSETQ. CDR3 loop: CASSSGGNEQFF. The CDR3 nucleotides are TGCGCCAGCAGCTCCGGGGGGAATGAGCAGTTCTTC.

The CDR3 nucleotides read TGCGCCAGCAGCGCCGGGACAGGGGGCGGTTATGGCTACACCTTC. Its translation: CASSAGTGGGYGYTF. This sequence joins TRBV5-1 and TRBJ1-2; 12 nucleotides agree with TRBD1. Trimming cost V 4 bases and J 5 bases; bases outside gene matches: 6. CDR3 length: 15 amino acids. Germline lookup yields CDR1 SGHRS and CDR2 YFSETQ.

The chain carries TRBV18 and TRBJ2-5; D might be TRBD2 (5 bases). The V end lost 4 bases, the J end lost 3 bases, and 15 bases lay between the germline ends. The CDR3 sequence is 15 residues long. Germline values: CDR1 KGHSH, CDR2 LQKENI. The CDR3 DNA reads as TGTGCCAGCTCACGGGTAAGAGGGCCGGAAGAGACCCAGTACTTC. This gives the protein CASSRVRGPEETQYF.

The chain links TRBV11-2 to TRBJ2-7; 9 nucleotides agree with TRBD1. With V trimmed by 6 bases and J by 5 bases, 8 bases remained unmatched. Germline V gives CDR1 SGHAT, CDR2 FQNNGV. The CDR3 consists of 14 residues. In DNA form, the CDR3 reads TGTGCCAGCAGTACCGGGACAGGGAAGAACGAGCAGTACTTC. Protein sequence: CASSTGTGKNEQYF.

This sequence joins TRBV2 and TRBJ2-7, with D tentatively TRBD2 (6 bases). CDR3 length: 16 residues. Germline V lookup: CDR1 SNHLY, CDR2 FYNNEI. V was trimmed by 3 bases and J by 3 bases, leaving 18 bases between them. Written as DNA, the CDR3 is TGTGCCAGCAGTGACGGAGGGGCCGATTCCCTCTACGAGCAGTACTTC. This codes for CASSDGGADSLYEQYF.

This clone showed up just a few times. CDR3 DNA: TGTGCCAGCAGCCTAAGTTGGCCGGGGAACTATGGCTACACCTTC. It codes for CASSLSWPGNYGYTF. The gene calls are TRBV28 and TRBJ1-2; D ambiguous. The V gene lost 6 bases and the J gene lost 2 bases, with 16 bases spanning the gap. The germline gives CDR1 MDHEN, CDR2 SYDVKM. The CDR3 consists of 15 residues.

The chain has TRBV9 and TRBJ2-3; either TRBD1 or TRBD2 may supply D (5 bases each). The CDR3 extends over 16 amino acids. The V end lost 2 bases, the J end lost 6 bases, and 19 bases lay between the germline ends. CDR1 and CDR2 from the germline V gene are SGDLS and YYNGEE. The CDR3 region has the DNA TGTGCCAGCAGCGTGGGAATGGGACCCCTCTTGGATACGCAGTATTTT. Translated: CASSVGMGPLLDTQYF.

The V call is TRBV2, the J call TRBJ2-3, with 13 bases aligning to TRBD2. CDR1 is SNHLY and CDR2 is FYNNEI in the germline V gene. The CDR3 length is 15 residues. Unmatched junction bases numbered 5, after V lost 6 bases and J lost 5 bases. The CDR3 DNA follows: TGTGCCAGCAGAGAACTAGCGGGAGGGGAAGATACGCAGTATTTT. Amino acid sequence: CASRELAGGEDTQYF.

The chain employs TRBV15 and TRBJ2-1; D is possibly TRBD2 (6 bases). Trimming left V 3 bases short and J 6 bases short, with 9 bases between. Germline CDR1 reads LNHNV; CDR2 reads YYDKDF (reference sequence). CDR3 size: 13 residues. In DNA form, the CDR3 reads TGTGCCACCAGCAGTGGACTAACCAATGAGCAGTTCTTC. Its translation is CATSSGLTNEQFF.

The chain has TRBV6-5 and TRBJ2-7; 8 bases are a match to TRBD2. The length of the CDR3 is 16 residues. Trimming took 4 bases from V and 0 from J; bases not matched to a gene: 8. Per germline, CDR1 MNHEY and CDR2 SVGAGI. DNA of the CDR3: TGTGCCAGCAGTTTCCCGACTAGCGTCATCTCCTACGAGCAGTACTTC. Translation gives CASSFPTSVISYEQYF.

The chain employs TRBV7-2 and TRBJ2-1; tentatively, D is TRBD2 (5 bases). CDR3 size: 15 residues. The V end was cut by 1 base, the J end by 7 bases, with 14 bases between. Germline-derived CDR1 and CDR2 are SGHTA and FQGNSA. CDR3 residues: CASSLEAPEGNEQFF. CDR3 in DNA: TGTGCCAGCAGCTTAGAAGCCCCCGAGGGAAATGAGCAGTTCTTC.

CDR3 sequence: CASSNRQMRVYNEQFF. CDR3 DNA sequence: TGTGCCAGCAGCAATCGGCAGATGCGGGTATACAATGAGCAGTTCTTC. The gene calls are TRBV7-9 and TRBJ2-1; a possible D gene is TRBD2 (5 bases). The CDR3 loop spans 16 amino acids. Trimming removed 5 bases from V and 4 bases from J, with 18 bases in between. From germline, CDR1 is SEHNR and CDR2 FQNEAQ (reference sequence).

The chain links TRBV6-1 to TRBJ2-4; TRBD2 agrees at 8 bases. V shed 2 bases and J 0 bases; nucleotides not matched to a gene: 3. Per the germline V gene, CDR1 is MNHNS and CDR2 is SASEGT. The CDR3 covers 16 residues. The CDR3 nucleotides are TGTGCCAGCAGTGAATATAGCGGGGCAGCCAAAAACATTCAGTACTTC. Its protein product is CASSEYSGAAKNIQYF.

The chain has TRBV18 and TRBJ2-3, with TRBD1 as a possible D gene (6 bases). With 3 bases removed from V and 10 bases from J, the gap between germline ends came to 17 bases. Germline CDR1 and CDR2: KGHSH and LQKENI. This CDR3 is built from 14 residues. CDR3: CASSPLQGGEAQYF. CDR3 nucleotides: TGTGCCAGCTCACCGTTACAGGGTGGCGAAGCGCAGTATTTT.

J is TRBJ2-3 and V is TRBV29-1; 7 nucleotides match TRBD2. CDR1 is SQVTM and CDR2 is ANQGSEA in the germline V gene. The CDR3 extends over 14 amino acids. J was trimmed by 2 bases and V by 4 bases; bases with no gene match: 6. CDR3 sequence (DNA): TGCAGCGTTGTGCCGGGAGGTTACACAGATACGCAGTATTTT. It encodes CSVVPGGYTDTQYF.

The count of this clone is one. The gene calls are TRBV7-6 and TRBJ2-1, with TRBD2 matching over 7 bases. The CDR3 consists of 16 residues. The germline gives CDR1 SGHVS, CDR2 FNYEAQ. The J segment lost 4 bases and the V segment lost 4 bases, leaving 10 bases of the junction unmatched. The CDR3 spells CASSSEAGALYNEQFF. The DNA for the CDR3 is TGTGCCAGCAGCTCCGAGGCGGGAGCGTTATACAATGAGCAGTTCTTC. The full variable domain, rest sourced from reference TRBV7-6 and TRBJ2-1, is GAGVSQSPRYKVTKRGQDVALRCDPISGHVSLYWYRQALGQGPEFLTYFNYEAQQDKSGLPNDRFSAERPEGSISTLTIQRTEQRDSAMYRCASSSEAGALYNEQFFGPGTRLTVL.

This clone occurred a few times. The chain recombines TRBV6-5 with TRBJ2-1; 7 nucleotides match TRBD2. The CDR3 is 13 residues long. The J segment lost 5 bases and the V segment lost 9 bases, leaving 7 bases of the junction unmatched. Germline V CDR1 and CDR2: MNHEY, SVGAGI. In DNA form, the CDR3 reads TGTGCCAGTGGCCGGGACTACAACAATGAGCAGTTCTTC. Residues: CASGRDYNNEQFF.

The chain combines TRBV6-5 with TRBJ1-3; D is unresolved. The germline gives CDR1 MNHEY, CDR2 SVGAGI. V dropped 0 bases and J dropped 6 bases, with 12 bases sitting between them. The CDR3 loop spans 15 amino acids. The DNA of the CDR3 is TGTGCCAGCAGTTACTCTAGGGCTTCCGAAAACACCATATATTTT. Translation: CASSYSRASENTIYF.

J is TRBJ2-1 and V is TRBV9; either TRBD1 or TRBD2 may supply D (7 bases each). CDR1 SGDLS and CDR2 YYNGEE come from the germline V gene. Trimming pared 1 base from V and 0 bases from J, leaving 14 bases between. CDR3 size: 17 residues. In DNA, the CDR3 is TGTGCCAGCAGCGTACGACAGGGAGGGAGCTCCTACAATGAGCAGTTCTTC. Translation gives CASSVRQGGSSYNEQFF.

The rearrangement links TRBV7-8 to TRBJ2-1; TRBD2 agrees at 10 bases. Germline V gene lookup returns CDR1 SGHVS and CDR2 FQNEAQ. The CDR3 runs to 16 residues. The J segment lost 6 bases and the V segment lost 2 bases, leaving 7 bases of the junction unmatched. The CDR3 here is CASSLTILAGFNEQFF. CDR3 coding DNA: TGTGCCAGCAGCTTAACTATACTAGCGGGATTCAATGAGCAGTTCTTC. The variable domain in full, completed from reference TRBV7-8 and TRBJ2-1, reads GAGVSQSPRYKVAKRGQDVALRCDPISGHVSLFWYQQALGQGPEFLTYFQNEAQLDKSGLPSDRFFAERPEGSVSTLKIQRTQQEDSAVYLCASSLTILAGFNEQFFGPGTRLTVL.

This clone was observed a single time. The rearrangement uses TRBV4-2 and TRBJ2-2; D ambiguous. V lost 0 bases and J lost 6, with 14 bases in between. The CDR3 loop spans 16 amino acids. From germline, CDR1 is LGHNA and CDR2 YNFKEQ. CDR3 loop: CASSQEAFRLAGELFF. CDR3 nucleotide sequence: TGTGCCAGCAGCCAAGAGGCTTTTCGGCTTGCCGGGGAGCTGTTTTTT.